Sequencing of this T cell receptor beta chain was carried out in a study of blood T cell repertoires in COVID-19. Study-wide background: The United States, Italy and Spain were the sources of the acute and convalescent COVID-19 samples.

In the authors' methods: By means of reference gene primer amplification, nucleated cell counts were estimated. TCRdb's copy holds only in-frame clones and misses some; the assay was immunoSEQ multiplex PCR. The V and J calls and the clone size are those of that table, but D and trimming were determined from the DNA. There are roughly 100,000 clones in the sample; roughly 80% occur only once, and around 19% lies in the top ten. This CDR3 has 14 residues. Trimming pared 2 bases from V and 7 bases from J, leaving 15 bases between. Germline assignment: CDR1 SGHAT and CDR2 FQNNGV. This clone was seen more than once but under ten times.

V and J are TRBV11-2 and TRBJ2-7, with a tentative D call TRBD2 (5 bases). Sequenced input: peripheral blood. The origin of this receptor is a woman aged 65 to 85 with acute or convalescent COVID-19. CDR3 amino acids: CASSLPYRGWEQYF. CDR3 nucleotide sequence: TGTGCCAGCAGCTTACCCTATAGAGGGTGGGAGCAGTACTTC.